This T cell receptor beta chain was captured by sequencing in a study of T cell responses to AZD1222 COVID-19 vaccine. Clones were read by immunoSEQ multiplex PCR, and TCRdb kept only the in-frame ones, dropping some. The profile covers 90,000 to 150,000 clones, with around 90% appearing a single time and around 3.8% taken by the ten largest. General study results and limits: Spike-specific TCR repertoires showed rising breadth and depth after two AZD1222 doses. Spike-spanning, vaccine-associated CD4 TCRs were dominant at 160-218 and 743-854.

The V and J ends lost 10 bases and 3 bases, in that order; junction bases with no gene match: 8. Germline CDR1 reads ENHRY; CDR2 reads SYGVKD. The CDR3 sequence is 15 residues long. Comment on this clone: Its antigen is undetermined.

V gene TRBV10-3 combines with J gene TRBJ2-3; the match to TRBD2 covers 12 bases. The source was peripheral blood, collected 28 days after the second dose of the MenACWY control vaccine. The clonotype comes from an adult who received the MenACWY meningococcal vaccine as a control. CDR3: CASNPSGGGTDTQYF. CDR3 sequence (DNA): TGTGCCAGCAACCCTAGCGGGGGGGGTACAGATACGCAGTATTTT.